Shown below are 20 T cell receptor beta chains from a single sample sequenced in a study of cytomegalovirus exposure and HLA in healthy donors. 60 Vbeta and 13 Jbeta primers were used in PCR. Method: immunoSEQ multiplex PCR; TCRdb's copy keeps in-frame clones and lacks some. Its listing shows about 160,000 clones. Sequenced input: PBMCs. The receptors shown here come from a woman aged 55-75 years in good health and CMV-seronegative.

This CDR3 is CASRVQGAPPYEQYF. CDR3 nucleotide sequence: TGTGCCAGCAGGGTACAGGGGGCGCCACCCTACGAGCAGTACTTC. The chain carries TRBV5-4 and TRBJ2-7; 9 bases map to TRBD1. The germline V gene has CDR1 SGHNT and CDR2 YYREEE (reference sequence). V lost 5 bases and J lost 2; bases outside the gene matches: 8. The CDR3 is 15 residues long.

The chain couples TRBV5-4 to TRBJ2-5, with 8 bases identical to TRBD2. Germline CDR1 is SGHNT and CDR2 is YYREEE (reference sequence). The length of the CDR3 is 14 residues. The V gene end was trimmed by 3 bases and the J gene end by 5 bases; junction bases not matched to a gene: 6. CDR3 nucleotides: TGTGCCAGCAGCTCCGGGGGGGAGGGGGAGACCCAGTACTTC. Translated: CASSSGGEGETQYF.

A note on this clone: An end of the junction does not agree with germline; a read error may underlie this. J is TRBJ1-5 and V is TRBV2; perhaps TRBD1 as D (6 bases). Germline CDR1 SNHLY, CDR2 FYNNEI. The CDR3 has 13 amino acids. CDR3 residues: CPSSEFRTEISHF. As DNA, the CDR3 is TGTCCCAGCAGTGAGTTCAGGACAGAAATCTCGCATTTT.

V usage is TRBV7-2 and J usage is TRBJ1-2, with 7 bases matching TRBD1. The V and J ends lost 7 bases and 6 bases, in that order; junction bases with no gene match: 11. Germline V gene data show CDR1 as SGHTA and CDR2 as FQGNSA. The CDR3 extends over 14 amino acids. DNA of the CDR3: TGTGCCAGCACCTCGTCGGACAGGAGAAATGGCTACACCTTC. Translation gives CASTSSDRRNGYTF.

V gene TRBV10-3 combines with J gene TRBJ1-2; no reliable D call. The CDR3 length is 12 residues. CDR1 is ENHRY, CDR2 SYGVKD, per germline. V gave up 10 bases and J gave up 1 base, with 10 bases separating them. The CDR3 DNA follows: TGTGCCAGCCTGACTGATAACTATGGCTACACCTTC. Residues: CASLTDNYGYTF.

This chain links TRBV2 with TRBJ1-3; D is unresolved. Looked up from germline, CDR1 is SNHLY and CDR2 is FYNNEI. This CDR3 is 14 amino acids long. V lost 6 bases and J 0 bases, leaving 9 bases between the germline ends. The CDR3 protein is CASRRESSGNTIYF. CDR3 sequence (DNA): TGTGCCAGCAGGCGAGAAAGCTCTGGAAACACCATATATTTT.

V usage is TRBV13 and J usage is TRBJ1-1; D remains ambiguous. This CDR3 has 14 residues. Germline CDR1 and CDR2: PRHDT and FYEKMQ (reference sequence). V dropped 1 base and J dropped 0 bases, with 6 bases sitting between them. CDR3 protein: CASSLDLLNTEAFF. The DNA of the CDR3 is TGTGCCAGCAGCTTAGATCTTTTGAACACTGAAGCTTTCTTT.

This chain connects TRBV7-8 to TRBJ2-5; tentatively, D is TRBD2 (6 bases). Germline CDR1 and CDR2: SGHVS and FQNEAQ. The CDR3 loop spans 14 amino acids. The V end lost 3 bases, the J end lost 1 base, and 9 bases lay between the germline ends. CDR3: CASSFRRVQETQYF. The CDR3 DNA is TGTGCCAGCAGCTTTAGGAGGGTCCAAGAGACCCAGTACTTC. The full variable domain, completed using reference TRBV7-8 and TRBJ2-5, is GAGVSQSPRYKVAKRGQDVALRCDPISGHVSLFWYQQALGQGPEFLTYFQNEAQLDKSGLPSDRFFAERPEGSVSTLKIQRTQQEDSAVYLCASSFRRVQETQYFGPGTRLLVL.

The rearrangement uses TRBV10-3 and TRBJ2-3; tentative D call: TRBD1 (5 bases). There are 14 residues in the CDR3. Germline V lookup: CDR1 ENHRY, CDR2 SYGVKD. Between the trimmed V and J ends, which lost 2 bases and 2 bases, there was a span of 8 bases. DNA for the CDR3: TGTGCCATCAGTGAGAGGGGTAACACAGATACGCAGTATTTT. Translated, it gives CAISERGNTDTQYF.

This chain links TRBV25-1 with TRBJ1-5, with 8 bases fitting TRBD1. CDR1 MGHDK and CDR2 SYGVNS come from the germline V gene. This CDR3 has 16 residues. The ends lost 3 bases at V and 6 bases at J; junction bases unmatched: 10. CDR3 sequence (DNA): TGTGCCAGCAGTGACTCTACAGGGGGTCGGGGTCAGCCCCAGCATTTT. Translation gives CASSDSTGGRGQPQHF.

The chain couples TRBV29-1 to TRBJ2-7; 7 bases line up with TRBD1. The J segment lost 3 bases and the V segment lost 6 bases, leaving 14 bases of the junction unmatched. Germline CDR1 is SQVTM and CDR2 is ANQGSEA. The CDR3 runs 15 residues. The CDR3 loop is CSVGYRDSLYYEQYF. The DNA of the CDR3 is TGCAGCGTCGGCTATAGGGACAGCCTCTACTACGAGCAGTACTTC.

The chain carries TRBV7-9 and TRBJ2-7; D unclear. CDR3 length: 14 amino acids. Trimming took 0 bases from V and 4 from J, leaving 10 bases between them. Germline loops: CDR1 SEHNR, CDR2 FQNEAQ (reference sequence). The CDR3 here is CASSLARERYEQYF. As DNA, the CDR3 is TGTGCCAGCAGCTTAGCGCGTGAAAGATACGAGCAGTACTTC. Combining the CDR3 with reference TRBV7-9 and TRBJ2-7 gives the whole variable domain DTGVSQNPRHKITKRGQNVTFRCDPISEHNRLYWYRQTLGQGPEFLTYFQNEAQLEKSRLLSDRFSAERPKGSFSTLEIQRTEQGDSAMYLCASSLARERYEQYFGPGTRLTVT.

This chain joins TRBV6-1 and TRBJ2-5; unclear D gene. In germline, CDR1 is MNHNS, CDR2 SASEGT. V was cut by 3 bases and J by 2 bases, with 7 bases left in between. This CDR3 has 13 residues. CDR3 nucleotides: TGTGCCAGCAGTGATATTAGTCAAGAGACCCAGTACTTC. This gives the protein CASSDISQETQYF.

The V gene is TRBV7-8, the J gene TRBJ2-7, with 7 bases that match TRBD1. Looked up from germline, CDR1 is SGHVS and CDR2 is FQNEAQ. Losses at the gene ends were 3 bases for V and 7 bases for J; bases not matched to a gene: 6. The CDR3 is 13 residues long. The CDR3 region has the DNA TGTGCCAGCAGCTTCGACAGGGTGGGTGAGCAGTACTTC. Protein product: CASSFDRVGEQYF. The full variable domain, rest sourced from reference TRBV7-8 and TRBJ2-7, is GAGVSQSPRYKVAKRGQDVALRCDPISGHVSLFWYQQALGQGPEFLTYFQNEAQLDKSGLPSDRFFAERPEGSVSTLKIQRTQQEDSAVYLCASSFDRVGEQYFGPGTRLTVT.

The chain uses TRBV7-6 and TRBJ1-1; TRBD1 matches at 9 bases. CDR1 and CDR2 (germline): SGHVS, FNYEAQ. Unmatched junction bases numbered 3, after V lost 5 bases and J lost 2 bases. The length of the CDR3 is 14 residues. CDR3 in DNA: TGTGCCAGCAGCGACACAGGGGGCAACACTGAAGCTTTCTTT. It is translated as CASSDTGGNTEAFF.

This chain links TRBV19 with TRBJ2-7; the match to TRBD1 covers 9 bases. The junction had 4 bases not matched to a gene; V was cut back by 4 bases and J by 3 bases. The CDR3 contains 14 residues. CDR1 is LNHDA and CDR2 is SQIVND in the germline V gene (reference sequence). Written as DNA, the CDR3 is TGTGCCAGTAGTACCCCGGGACAGGGCTACGAGCAGTACTTC. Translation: CASSTPGQGYEQYF.

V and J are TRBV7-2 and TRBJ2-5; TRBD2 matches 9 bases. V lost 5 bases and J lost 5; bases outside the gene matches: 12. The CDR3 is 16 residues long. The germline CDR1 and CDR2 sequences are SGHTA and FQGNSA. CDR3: CASSKGGGGAGETQYF. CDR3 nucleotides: TGTGCCAGCAGCAAGGGTGGCGGGGGGGCAGGGGAGACCCAGTACTTC. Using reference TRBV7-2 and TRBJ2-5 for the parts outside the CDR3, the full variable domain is GAGVSQSPSNKVTEKGKDVELRCDPISGHTALYWYRQSLGQGLEFLIYFQGNSAPDKSGLPSDRFSAERTGGSVSTLTIQRTQQEDSAVYLCASSKGGGGAGETQYFGPGTRLLVL.

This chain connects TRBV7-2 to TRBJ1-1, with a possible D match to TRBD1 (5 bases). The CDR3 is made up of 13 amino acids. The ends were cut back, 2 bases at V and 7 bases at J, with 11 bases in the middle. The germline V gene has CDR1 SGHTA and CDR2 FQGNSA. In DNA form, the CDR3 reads TGTGCCAGCAGCTTATTTAGGGGAATTGAAGCTTTCTTT. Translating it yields CASSLFRGIEAFF. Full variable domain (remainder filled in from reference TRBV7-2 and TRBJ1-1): GAGVSQSPSNKVTEKGKDVELRCDPISGHTALYWYRQSLGQGLEFLIYFQGNSAPDKSGLPSDRFSAERTGGSVSTLTIQRTQQEDSAVYLCASSLFRGIEAFFGQGTRLTVV.

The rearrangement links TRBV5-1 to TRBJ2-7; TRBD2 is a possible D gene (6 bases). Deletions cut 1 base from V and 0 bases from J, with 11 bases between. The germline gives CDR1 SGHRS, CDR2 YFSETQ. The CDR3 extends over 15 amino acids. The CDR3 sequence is CASSLKGGTSYEQYF. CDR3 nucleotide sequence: TGCGCCAGCAGCTTGAAAGGCGGGACCTCCTACGAGCAGTACTTC.

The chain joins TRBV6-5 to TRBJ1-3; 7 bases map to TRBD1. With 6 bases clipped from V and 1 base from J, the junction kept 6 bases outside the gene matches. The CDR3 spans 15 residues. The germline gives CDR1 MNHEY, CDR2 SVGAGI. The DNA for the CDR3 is TGTGCCAGCAGCTTAAACAGGGGATCTGGAAACACCATATATTTT. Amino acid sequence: CASSLNRGSGNTIYF.